The 25 T cell receptor beta chains below all came from one sample that was sequenced in a study of T cells after yellow fever vaccination. TCRdb re-called the 5' RACE reads with MiXCR, one entry per CDR3 protein. Of 200,000 to 250,000 distinct CDR3 sequences listed, approximately 3% are singletons. The sequenced sample was CD4+ T cells sorted from PBMCs, obtained 10 days after the yellow fever booster vaccination. These receptors originate from a man aged 18 to 29 who received the YFV17D yellow fever vaccine.

CDR3 amino acids: CASSEYGYTF. The CDR3 DNA follows: TGTGCCAGCAGTGAGTATGGCTACACCTTC. The rearrangement uses TRBV6-1 and TRBJ1-2; D gene uncertain. V was pared by 3 bases and J by 5 bases, with 1 base between. CDR3 size: 10 residues. Germline V gene data show CDR1 as MNHNS and CDR2 as SASEGT.

This clonotype has only a few counts. The chain carries TRBV12-3 or TRBV12-4 and TRBJ1-6, with D hard to call. Trimming removed 4 bases at V and 8 bases at J, with 18 bases between. The CDR3 consists of 16 residues. CDR3: CASSSPPGSLYSPLHF. DNA of the CDR3: TGTGCCAGCAGTTCCCCTCCTGGGTCCCTATATTCACCCCTCCACTTT.

The V gene is TRBV24-1, the J gene TRBJ1-2; D perhaps matches TRBD1 (5 bases). Looked up from germline, CDR1 is KGHDR and CDR2 is SFDVKD. This CDR3 region has 13 residues. The ends were cut back, 5 bases at V and 4 bases at J, with 10 bases in the middle. This CDR3 reads CATSVGEGYGYTF. Written as DNA, the CDR3 is TGTGCCACCAGTGTAGGGGAGGGCTATGGCTACACCTTC.

V and J are TRBV6-2 or TRBV6-3 and TRBJ2-3, with D possibly matching TRBD2 (6 bases). Per germline, CDR1 MNHEY and CDR2 SVGEGT. This CDR3 comprises 14 residues. Trimming stripped 10 bases from V and 4 bases from J, with 18 bases between. The DNA of the CDR3 is TGTGCCACTCAACGGGACTCCTCCCCAGATACGCAGTATTTT. This encodes CATQRDSSPDTQYF.

This clonotype came up many times. The rearrangement links TRBV20-1 to TRBJ2-4, with a weak D call TRBD2 (6 bases). Germline CDR1 is DFQATT and CDR2 is SNEGSKA (reference sequence). The CDR3 sequence is 17 residues long. Trimming shortened V by 4 bases and J by 2 bases, and 21 bases separated the two germline ends. Written as DNA, the CDR3 is TGCAGTGCTACCGGGGGTCTCGTGAATTATTCCAAAAACATTCAGTACTTC. This codes for CSATGGLVNYSKNIQYF.

In its sample, this clonotype was seen many times. The V call is TRBV4-1, the J call TRBJ2-3; weak D call: TRBD2 (6 bases). V was clipped by 1 base and J by 5 bases, with 13 bases between them. Germline CDR1 is MGHRA and CDR2 is YSYEKL. CDR3 length: 15 amino acids. CDR3 amino acids: CASSQGPGVVDTQYF. As DNA, the CDR3 is TGCGCCAGCAGCCAAGGGCCGGGGGTGGTAGATACGCAGTATTTT.

This clonotype was detected ten times or more. The chain joins TRBV5-1 to TRBJ2-3; D is uncertain. CDR1 is SGHRS and CDR2 is YFSETQ in the germline V gene. The CDR3 extends over 14 amino acids. V was shortened by 2 bases and J by 3 bases, with 10 bases between the two germline ends. The DNA for the CDR3 is TGCGCCAGCAGCTTTGCGCTGGTTACAGATACGCAGTATTTT. Protein sequence: CASSFALVTDTQYF.

The sample holds many counts of this clonotype. This rearrangement joins TRBV13 to TRBJ1-1, with unresolved D. Germline CDR1 is PRHDT and CDR2 is FYEKMQ (reference sequence). The CDR3 is 15 residues long. V lost 8 bases and J 3 bases, leaving 19 bases between the germline ends. DNA for the CDR3: TGTGCCAGCTACCGGCGCGTGGTCCCCCACACTGAAGCTTTCTTT. It encodes CASYRRVVPHTEAFF. Based on the CDR3 plus reference TRBV13 and TRBJ1-1, the full variable domain is AAGVIQSPRHLIKEKRETATLKCYPIPRHDTVYWYQQGPGQDPQFLISFYEKMQSDKGSIPDRFSAQQFSDYHSELNMSSLELGDSALYFCASYRRVVPHTEAFFGQGTRLTVV.

This clonotype was seen at least ten times. V and J are TRBV5-1 and TRBJ1-5; D ambiguous. Germline assignment: CDR1 SGHRS and CDR2 YFSETQ. V lost 1 base and J lost 7, with 9 bases in between. This CDR3 has 13 amino acids. The CDR3 DNA reads as TGCGCCAGCAGCTTGATAGGGAACCAGCCCCAGCATTTT. Protein sequence: CASSLIGNQPQHF.

Ten or more counts support this clonotype. This rearrangement joins TRBV7-9 to TRBJ2-7; D uncertain. The CDR3 spans 13 residues. V lost 5 bases and J lost 9, with 17 bases in between. CDR1 SEHNR and CDR2 FQNEAQ come from the germline V gene (reference sequence). CDR3 protein: CASSPPTQPGQYF. For the CDR3, the DNA is TGTGCCAGCAGCCCACCGACACAACCTGGGCAGTACTTC.

This clonotype appeared many times. This chain connects TRBV7-9 to TRBJ1-2; D is unresolved. The V end lost 9 bases, the J end lost 4 bases, and 12 bases lay between the germline ends. CDR1 SEHNR and CDR2 FQNEAQ come from the germline V gene (reference sequence). The CDR3 runs 12 residues. CDR3 loop: CASILEGYGYTF. The CDR3 coding sequence is TGTGCCAGTATACTGGAGGGCTATGGCTACACCTTC.

The table lists this clonotype with many counts. The V gene is TRBV20-1, the J gene TRBJ2-3; the match to TRBD2 covers 11 bases. This CDR3 has 15 amino acids. Trimming at V came to 6 bases and at J to 4 bases, leaving 9 bases not matched to a gene. The germline V gene encodes CDR1 DFQATT and CDR2 SNEGSKA (reference sequence). CDR3 DNA: TGCAGTGCCCCTAATAGCGGGGGGGAGGCAGATACGCAGTATTTT. It specifies CSAPNSGGEADTQYF.

This clonotype has just a few counts. The chain carries TRBV18 and TRBJ2-3, with TRBD2 as a possible D gene (7 bases). Germline V gives CDR1 KGHSH, CDR2 LQKENI. Between the trimmed V and J ends, which lost 4 bases and 4 bases, there was a span of 18 bases. The length of the CDR3 is 16 residues. Here the CDR3 reads CASSLQGGGVPDTQYF. The CDR3 bases are TGTGCCAGCTCACTCCAGGGCGGGGGCGTCCCAGATACGCAGTATTTT.

The sample holds a few counts of this clonotype. The chain employs TRBV3-1 and TRBJ2-2; D may be TRBD1 (6 bases). This CDR3 region has 18 residues. The germline V gene encodes CDR1 LGHDT and CDR2 YNNKEL (reference sequence). V lost 0 bases, J lost 4 bases, and 18 bases lay in between. CDR3 protein: CASSQDPGWGTFTGELFF. CDR3 in DNA: TGTGCCAGCAGCCAAGATCCGGGGTGGGGGACATTCACCGGGGAGCTGTTTTTT.

The rearrangement links TRBV4-1 to TRBJ1-5; 8 bases align to TRBD1. Germline CDR1 is MGHRA and CDR2 is YSYEKL. V was clipped by 0 bases and J by 5 bases; unmatched bases: 9. This CDR3 spans 17 amino acids. The CDR3 loop reads CASSQDRGGRGHQPQHF. The CDR3 DNA sequence: TGCGCCAGCAGCCAAGATAGGGGCGGCAGGGGGCATCAGCCCCAGCATTTT.

The table lists this clonotype with many counts. The gene calls are TRBV5-5 and TRBJ1-2; 9 positions match TRBD1. This CDR3 spans 16 amino acids. Germline loops: CDR1 SGHKS, CDR2 YYEKEE (reference sequence). V shed 3 bases, J shed 4 bases, and the junction held 10 bases outside the gene matches. Here the CDR3 reads CASSYEPQGAVYGYTF. CDR3 nucleotide sequence: TGTGCCAGCAGCTACGAGCCACAGGGGGCCGTCTATGGCTACACCTTC.

The CDR3 sequence: CASSLGHYYEQYF. For the CDR3, the DNA is TGTGCCAGCAGCTTGGGACACTACTACGAGCAGTACTTC. This chain connects TRBV5-6 to TRBJ2-7; D gene ambiguous. V was clipped by 0 bases and J by 3 bases, with 7 bases between them. Per germline, CDR1 SGHDT and CDR2 YYEEEE. This CDR3 comprises 13 residues.

This clonotype has ten or more counts. This sequence joins TRBV20-1 and TRBJ2-3, with D possibly being TRBD2 (5 bases). The CDR3 spans 14 residues. Trimming stripped 5 bases from V and 1 base from J, with 13 bases between. Germline values: CDR1 DFQATT, CDR2 SNEGSKA (reference sequence). The CDR3 region is CSAEPGIGTDTQYF. Here the CDR3 DNA reads TGCAGTGCTGAGCCGGGAATCGGCACAGATACGCAGTATTTT.

The table lists this clonotype with a few counts. The chain combines TRBV27 with TRBJ1-6, with D perhaps matching TRBD1 (5 bases). V was clipped by 4 bases and J by 6 bases, with 10 bases between them. CDR3 length: 14 amino acids. Germline V lookup: CDR1 MNHEY, CDR2 SMNVEV (reference sequence). The CDR3 bases are TGTGCCAGCAGTTGGACACCGCCTAATTCACCCCTCCACTTT. Its protein is CASSWTPPNSPLHF.

Many counts were recorded for this clonotype. The chain uses TRBV7-8 and TRBJ2-2; 9 nucleotides line up with TRBD2. V was pared by 4 bases and J by 1 base, with 7 bases of the junction left unmatched. CDR3 length equals 17 residues. Germline V lookup: CDR1 SGHVS, CDR2 FQNEAQ. CDR3 bases: TGTGCCAGCAGCTCCCGAGGGACTAGCCTGAACACCGGGGAGCTGTTTTTT. It specifies CASSSRGTSLNTGELFF.

This clonotype was observed a handful of times. The V gene is TRBV6-5, the J gene TRBJ1-6; 7 positions agree with TRBD1. The V and J ends lost 6 bases and 5 bases, in that order; junction bases with no gene match: 7. CDR1 is MNHEY, CDR2 SVGAGI, per germline. The CDR3 is 15 amino acids. CDR3 DNA sequence: TGTGCCAGCAGACCAGAGGGACAGCATAATTCACCCCTCCACTTT. Protein sequence: CASRPEGQHNSPLHF.

The sample holds a few counts of this clonotype. This chain connects TRBV5-1 to TRBJ1-2; 7 nucleotides match TRBD1. With V trimmed by 5 bases and J by 7 bases, 14 bases remained unmatched. CDR3 length equals 15 residues. Germline CDR1 SGHRS, CDR2 YFSETQ. CDR3 amino acids: CASRLLAGTEGGYTF. CDR3 bases: TGCGCCAGCAGATTACTGGCCGGGACAGAGGGTGGCTACACCTTC. The variable domain in full, completed from reference TRBV5-1 and TRBJ1-2, reads KAGVTQTPRYLIKTRGQQVTLSCSPISGHRSVSWYQQTPGQGLQFLFEYFSETQRNKGNFPGRFSGRQFSNSRSEMNVSTLELGDSALYLCASRLLAGTEGGYTFGSGTRLTVV.

The sample holds many counts of this clonotype. The J gene is TRBJ1-3, the V gene TRBV5-1; D unclear. Germline V gene data show CDR1 as SGHRS and CDR2 as YFSETQ. The CDR3 loop spans 14 amino acids. V was clipped by 4 bases and J by 2 bases, with 10 bases between them. CDR3 amino acids: CASSLPGAGNTIYF. For the CDR3, the DNA is TGCGCCAGCAGCCTACCGGGAGCTGGAAACACCATATATTTT.

This clonotype came up many times. The chain joins TRBV20-1 to TRBJ2-2, with 9 bases that match TRBD2. V lost 2 bases to trimming and J lost 4 bases; unmatched junction nucleotides: 2. The germline CDR1 and CDR2 sequences are DFQATT and SNEGSKA (reference sequence). The CDR3 contains 14 residues. The CDR3: CSARNSGGTGELFF. CDR3 in DNA: TGCAGTGCTAGAAATAGCGGGGGCACCGGGGAGCTGTTTTTT.

This clonotype has just a few counts. The chain recombines TRBV2 with TRBJ2-5; 7 nucleotides match TRBD2. V trimming: 10 bases; J trimming: 2 bases; junction bases outside the gene matches: 7. Germline CDR1 and CDR2: SNHLY and FYNNEI. The CDR3 runs 13 residues. The CDR3 spells CAIAGVTQETQYF. The CDR3 region has the DNA TGTGCCATCGCGGGGGTGACTCAAGAGACCCAGTACTTC.